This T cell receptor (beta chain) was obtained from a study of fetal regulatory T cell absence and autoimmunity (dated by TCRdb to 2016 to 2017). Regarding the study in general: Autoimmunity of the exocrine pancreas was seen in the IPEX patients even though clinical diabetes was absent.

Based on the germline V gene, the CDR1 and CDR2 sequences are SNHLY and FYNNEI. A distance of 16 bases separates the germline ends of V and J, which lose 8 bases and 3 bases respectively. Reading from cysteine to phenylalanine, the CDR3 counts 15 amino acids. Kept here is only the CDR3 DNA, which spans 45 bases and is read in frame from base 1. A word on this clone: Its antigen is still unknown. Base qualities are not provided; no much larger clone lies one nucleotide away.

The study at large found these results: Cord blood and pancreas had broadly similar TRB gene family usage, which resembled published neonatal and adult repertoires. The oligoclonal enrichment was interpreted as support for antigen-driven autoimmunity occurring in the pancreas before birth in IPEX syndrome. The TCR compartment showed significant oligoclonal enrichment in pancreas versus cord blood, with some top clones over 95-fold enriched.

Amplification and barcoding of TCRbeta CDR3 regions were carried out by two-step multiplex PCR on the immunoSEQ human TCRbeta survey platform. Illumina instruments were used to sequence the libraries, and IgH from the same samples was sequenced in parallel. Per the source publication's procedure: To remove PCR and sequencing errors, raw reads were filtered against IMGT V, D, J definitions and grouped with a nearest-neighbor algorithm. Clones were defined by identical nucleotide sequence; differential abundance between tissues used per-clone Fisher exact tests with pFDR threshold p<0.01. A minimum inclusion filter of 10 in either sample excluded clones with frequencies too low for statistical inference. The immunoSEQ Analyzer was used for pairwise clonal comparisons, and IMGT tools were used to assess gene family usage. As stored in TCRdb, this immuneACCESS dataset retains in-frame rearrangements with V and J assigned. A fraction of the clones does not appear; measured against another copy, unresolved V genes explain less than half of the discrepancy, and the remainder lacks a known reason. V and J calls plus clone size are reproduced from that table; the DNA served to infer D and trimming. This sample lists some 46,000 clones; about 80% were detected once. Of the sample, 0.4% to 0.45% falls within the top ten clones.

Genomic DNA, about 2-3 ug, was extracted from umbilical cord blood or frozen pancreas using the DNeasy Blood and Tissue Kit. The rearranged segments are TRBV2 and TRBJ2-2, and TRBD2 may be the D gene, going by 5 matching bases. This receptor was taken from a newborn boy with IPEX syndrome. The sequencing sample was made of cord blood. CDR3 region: CASVRTPEHTGELFF. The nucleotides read TGTGCCAGCGTTAGGACTCCCGAGCACACCGGGGAGCTGTTTTTT.